These 11 T cell receptor beta chains were all obtained from the same sample, sequenced in a study of blood T cell repertoires in COVID-19. The data were produced by immunoSEQ multiplex PCR, yet TCRdb's version contains in-frame clones alone and is incomplete. The sample lists about 100,000 clones, approximately 90% seen once, with about 1.7% in the top ten. The sequencing sample was made of peripheral blood. The receptors originated from a human donor with active COVID-19. The donor label of this sample is uncertain.

The chain couples TRBV7-8 to TRBJ1-1; 9 bases fit TRBD1. CDR3 size: 15 residues. Trimming cost V 4 bases and J 5 bases; bases outside gene matches: 8. Germline loops: CDR1 SGHVS, CDR2 FQNEAQ. The CDR3 region is CASSSYRGRRTEAFF. CDR3 DNA sequence: TGTGCCAGCAGCTCCTACAGGGGGCGCCGAACTGAAGCTTTCTTT. Full variable domain (missing parts from reference TRBV7-8 and TRBJ1-1): GAGVSQSPRYKVAKRGQDVALRCDPISGHVSLFWYQQALGQGPEFLTYFQNEAQLDKSGLPSDRFFAERPEGSVSTLKIQRTQQEDSAVYLCASSSYRGRRTEAFFGQGTRLTVV.

The chain is built from TRBV11-2 and TRBJ2-2; D unresolved. Trimming removed 5 bases at V and 4 bases at J, with 11 bases between. This CDR3 has 14 residues. Germline V lookup: CDR1 SGHAT, CDR2 FQNNGV. In DNA form, the CDR3 reads TGTGCCAGCAGCCCCAGACAATCCACCGGGGAGCTGTTTTTT. Encoded protein: CASSPRQSTGELFF.

The chain combines TRBV27 with TRBJ2-1; D is possibly TRBD1 (5 bases). CDR1 MNHEY and CDR2 SMNVEV come from the germline V gene (reference sequence). V lost 6 bases to trimming and J lost 8 bases, with 11 bases between them. CDR3 length: 12 amino acids. The CDR3 is CASSSRGDEQFF. The CDR3 DNA follows: TGTGCCAGCAGCTCTAGGGGCGATGAGCAGTTCTTC.

The J gene is TRBJ1-1, the V gene TRBV18; 7 bases line up with TRBD1. J lost 9 bases, V lost 6 bases, and 13 bases had no gene match. Germline-derived CDR1 and CDR2 are KGHSH and LQKENI. The CDR3 has 14 amino acids. CDR3 residues: CASSPGTEVRKAFF. CDR3 coding DNA: TGTGCCAGCTCTCCCGGGACAGAGGTGAGAAAAGCTTTCTTT.

The chain combines TRBV9 with TRBJ1-3, with 7 bases aligning to TRBD1. The germline gives CDR1 SGDLS, CDR2 YYNGEE. V was pared by 2 bases and J by 4 bases, with 3 bases of the junction left unmatched. The CDR3 has 14 residues. The CDR3 loop is CASSVRDRGNTIYF. The CDR3 DNA reads as TGTGCCAGCAGCGTCCGGGACAGAGGAAACACCATATATTTT.

The V gene is TRBV28, the J gene TRBJ2-3; D is unclear. Trimming shortened V by 7 bases and J by 0 bases, and 17 bases separated the two germline ends. This CDR3 is 16 amino acids long. CDR1 and CDR2 from the germline V gene are MDHEN and SYDVKM. CDR3 DNA sequence: TGTGCCAGCAACAGTTTAGTCTGGCAGAGCACAGATACGCAGTATTTT. Translating it yields CASNSLVWQSTDTQYF.

This clone has just a few counts. This chain links TRBV10-3 with TRBJ1-3, with TRBD1 identical over 7 bases. V dropped 5 bases and J dropped 3; count of bases not matched to a gene: 10. The CDR3 sequence is 16 residues long. In germline, CDR1 is ENHRY, CDR2 SYGVKD. CDR3 coding DNA: TGTGCCATCAGTCCCTTGACAGGGCCAAGTGGAAACACCATATATTTT. Translation: CAISPLTGPSGNTIYF.

The chain links TRBV7-9 to TRBJ2-3; 8 nucleotides agree with TRBD1. The CDR3 contains 17 residues. Germline-derived CDR1 and CDR2 are SEHNR and FQNEAQ (reference sequence). V shed 1 base, J shed 2 bases, and the junction held 8 bases outside the gene matches. CDR3 DNA: TGTGCCAGCAGCTTAGGCGCAGGGGGCGTAATCACAGATACGCAGTATTTT. The encoded protein is CASSLGAGGVITDTQYF.

This chain uses TRBV4-2 with TRBJ1-5; a weak D match, TRBD1 (6 bases). Trimming removed 0 bases from V and 7 bases from J, with 16 bases in between. CDR1 and CDR2 (germline): LGHNA, YNFKEQ. CDR3 size: 16 residues. In nucleotides, the CDR3 is TGTGCCAGCAGCCAAGATCTGAGGGGGGGAAACCAGCCCCAGCATTTT. Protein sequence: CASSQDLRGGNQPQHF.

V is TRBV5-1 and J is TRBJ2-1; 9 bases align to TRBD1. Trimming took 2 bases from V and 7 from J; bases not matched to a gene: 4. CDR1 is SGHRS, CDR2 YFSETQ, per germline. The CDR3 extends over 14 amino acids. CDR3 region: CASSFLGTGNEQFF. The CDR3 bases are TGCGCCAGCAGCTTCCTGGGGACAGGGAATGAGCAGTTCTTC.

This chain joins TRBV6-5 and TRBJ2-3; 9 bases are a match to TRBD1. The CDR3 consists of 14 residues. The V gene's germline CDR1 is MNHEY and CDR2 SVGAGI. The ends lost 7 bases at V and 4 bases at J; junction bases unmatched: 6. The CDR3 reads CASMRQGEADTQYF. The CDR3 coding sequence is TGTGCCAGCATGAGACAGGGGGAAGCAGATACGCAGTATTTT.